The clone carrying this TCR beta chain was seen once. The data originate from a study of T cell responses to AZD1222 COVID-19 vaccine. Sequencing used immunoSEQ multiplex PCR; TCRdb keeps in-frame clones, though not all of them. The data contain 90,000 to 150,000 clones, about 92% of them seen just once; the ten biggest clones take up under 9%. The CDR3 spans 17 residues. CDR1 and CDR2 (germline): SGHAT, FQNNGV. Trimming removed 4 bases from V and 0 bases from J; junction bases left unmatched: 4. This clonotype was sampled from an adult who received the AZD1222 COVID-19 vaccine. The input for sequencing was peripheral blood, taken 28 days after the second AZD1222 dose. V usage is TRBV11-2 and J usage is TRBJ2-1; TRBD2 matches 12 bases. CDR3 region: CASSSGLAGYSYNEQFF. The CDR3 nucleotides are TGTGCCAGCAGCTCTGGACTAGCGGGGTACTCCTACAATGAGCAGTTCTTC.